These 15 T cell receptor beta chains were sequenced from one sample in a study of T cell repertoires in cytomegalovirus infection. No antigen is known for these receptors. In TCRdb, the reads were re-called with MiXCR into one record per CDR3 protein. This sample has 550,000 to 700,000 distinct CDR3 sequences; almost 40% occur once, and the top ten carry around 46%. The source material was cultured PBMCs, sampled from culture after CMV antigen stimulation. The receptors derive from a human donor in good health (CMV status not recorded). Some clones in this sample may be carry-over from other donors' samples.

This clonotype was seen only a few times. The chain links TRBV7-2 to TRBJ1-3; a possible D gene is TRBD1 (5 bases). This CDR3 spans 15 amino acids. Trimming left V 3 bases short and J 2 bases short, with 11 bases between. From germline, CDR1 is SGHTA and CDR2 FQGNSA. As DNA, the CDR3 is TGTGCCAGCAGCTTCCGTCGGGGCCCTGGAAACACCATATATTTT. Translated, it gives CASSFRRGPGNTIYF.

The chain uses TRBV29-1 and TRBJ2-3; D uncertain. Germline CDR1 is SQVTM and CDR2 is ANQGSEA. Trimming took off 0 bases at V and 8 bases at J, with 12 bases between the two ends. This CDR3 comprises 13 residues. CDR3 in amino acids: CSVEDRSLGTQYF. The CDR3 DNA follows: TGCAGCGTTGAAGATAGGTCCCTGGGTACGCAGTATTTT.

This clonotype was seen a few times. The V gene is TRBV7-2, the J gene TRBJ2-7; tentatively, D is TRBD1 or TRBD2 (5 bases each). CDR3 length: 15 amino acids. Germline assignment: CDR1 SGHTA and CDR2 FQGNSA. With 5 bases removed from V and 1 base from J, the gap between germline ends came to 15 bases. The chain's CDR3 is CASSPSGQDSYEQYF. CDR3 nucleotide sequence: TGTGCCAGCAGCCCCTCGGGGCAGGATTCCTACGAGCAGTACTTC. The full variable domain, rest sourced from reference TRBV7-2 and TRBJ2-7, is GAGVSQSPSNKVTEKGKDVELRCDPISGHTALYWYRQSLGQGLEFLIYFQGNSAPDKSGLPSDRFSAERTGGSVSTLTIQRTQQEDSAVYLCASSPSGQDSYEQYFGPGTRLTVT.

V and J are TRBV7-9 and TRBJ1-1; TRBD1 matches at 8 bases. J lost 2 bases, V lost 3 bases, and 14 bases had no gene match. The CDR3 runs 18 residues. Germline lookup yields CDR1 SEHNR and CDR2 FQNEAQ (reference sequence). CDR3 sequence reads: CASSFSSSGGSSNTEAFF. The DNA of the CDR3 is TGTGCCAGCAGCTTTAGTTCGTCAGGGGGCTCCTCAAACACTGAAGCTTTCTTT.

This clonotype came up a few times. The V call is TRBV12-5, the J call TRBJ2-1; TRBD2 matches at 9 bases. Germline V gene data show CDR1 as LGHNT and CDR2 as FRNRAP. The junction had 5 bases not matched to a gene; V was cut back by 3 bases and J by 5 bases. The CDR3 is 15 amino acids. CDR3 in amino acids: CASGFRREGNNEQFF. CDR3 nucleotide sequence: TGTGCTAGTGGTTTCAGGCGGGAGGGCAACAATGAGCAGTTCTTC.

The rearrangement joins TRBV5-4 to TRBJ1-1, with 8 nucleotides matching TRBD1. Trimming removed 4 bases from V and 0 bases from J; junction bases left unmatched: 5. The length of the CDR3 is 15 residues. Germline assignment: CDR1 SGHNT and CDR2 YYREEE (reference sequence). CDR3 sequence: CASSRTGRLNTEAFF. As DNA, the CDR3 is TGTGCCAGCAGCCGGACAGGGAGGTTGAACACTGAAGCTTTCTTT.

The sample holds many counts of this clonotype. This chain uses TRBV7-2 with TRBJ2-3; 10 bases map to TRBD1. Germline V gene lookup returns CDR1 SGHTA and CDR2 FQGNSA. The CDR3 length is 15 residues. J was trimmed by 4 bases and V by 5 bases; bases with no gene match: 6. Here the CDR3 reads CASSPRTGGADTQYF. The CDR3 nucleotides are TGTGCCAGCAGCCCCCGGACAGGGGGGGCAGATACGCAGTATTTT.

The sample holds a few counts of this clonotype. This sequence joins TRBV7-2 and TRBJ2-5; 7 bases align to TRBD2. Germline lookup yields CDR1 SGHTA and CDR2 FQGNSA. The CDR3 contains 13 residues. V lost 5 bases, J lost 0 bases, and 0 bases stayed unmatched. DNA for the CDR3: TGTGCCAGCAGCGGGACTAACCAAGAGACCCAGTACTTC. Protein: CASSGTNQETQYF.

This clonotype has a handful of counts. The rearrangement joins TRBV7-6 to TRBJ1-2; D gene unclear. Germline V lookup: CDR1 SGHVS, CDR2 FNYEAQ. The CDR3 spans 13 residues. V lost 5 bases and J lost 4, with 11 bases in between. This CDR3 is CASSPSQAYGYTF. In DNA form, the CDR3 reads TGTGCCAGCAGCCCCTCTCAGGCCTATGGCTACACCTTC.

This chain joins TRBV20-1 and TRBJ2-3; the match to TRBD2 covers 9 bases. With V trimmed by 6 bases and J by 5 bases, 6 bases remained unmatched. CDR3 size: 13 residues. Germline V gene data show CDR1 as DFQATT and CDR2 as SNEGSKA (reference sequence). The CDR3 bases are TGCAGTGCGGGAAGCGGGGGGAGAGATACGCAGTATTTT. It codes for CSAGSGGRDTQYF.

This clonotype was observed many times. J is TRBJ2-1 and V is TRBV11-2; no firm D call. The V end lost 1 base, the J end lost 0 bases, and 7 bases lay between the germline ends. The CDR3 is 15 amino acids. Germline loops: CDR1 SGHAT, CDR2 FQNNGV. The CDR3 bases are TGTGCCAGCAGCTTAGGAACCTACTCCTACAATGAGCAGTTCTTC. It yields the protein CASSLGTYSYNEQFF.

This clonotype appeared a few times. This chain joins TRBV6-1 and TRBJ1-1; D gene unclear. CDR1 is MNHNS, CDR2 SASEGT, per germline. V gave up 8 bases and J gave up 4 bases, with 17 bases separating them. CDR3 length: 14 residues. As DNA, the CDR3 is TGTGCCAGCGGTTCCGGGCTCCGGGGCACTGAAGCTTTCTTT. Its protein is CASGSGLRGTEAFF.

This rearrangement joins TRBV6-6 to TRBJ2-1; TRBD2 matches 12 bases. This CDR3 spans 15 amino acids. V shed 5 bases and J 2 bases; nucleotides not matched to a gene: 1. Germline-derived CDR1 and CDR2 are MNHNY and SVGAGI (reference sequence). CDR3 DNA: TGTGCCAGCAGTACTAGCGGGAGGCCCTACAATGAGCAGTTCTTC. Residues: CASSTSGRPYNEQFF.

J is TRBJ1-3 and V is TRBV7-8; tentatively, D is TRBD1 (5 bases). The CDR3 is 15 residues long. Germline V lookup: CDR1 SGHVS, CDR2 FQNEAQ. The V end lost 5 bases, the J end lost 2 bases, and 13 bases lay between the germline ends. CDR3 DNA: TGTGCCAGCAGCAAACAAGGGGTACCTGGAAACACCATATATTTT. Translated: CASSKQGVPGNTIYF.

This chain's CDR3 is CASSKGLSQETQYF. CDR3 DNA: TGTGCCAGCAGCAAGGGACTGTCCCAAGAGACCCAGTACTTC. The chain uses TRBV7-2 and TRBJ2-5; TRBD2 might be the D (6 bases). Trimming removed 5 bases from V and 1 base from J, with 11 bases in between. The CDR3 has 14 amino acids. Germline V CDR1 and CDR2: SGHTA, FQGNSA.